These 20 T cell receptor beta chains were all obtained from the same sample, sequenced in a study of blood T cells in healthy people across ages. The use of a sample-barcoded 5' primer and a J-beta primer mix characterized a second PCR of roughly 6 to 11 cycles. TCRdb recomputed calls from the 5' RACE reads with MiXCR, one row per CDR3 protein. The sample records more than 800,000 distinct CDR3 sequences, 25% to 30% being singletons. The sequencing sample was made of blood. Every receptor here comes from a woman older than 75 in good health.

The rearrangement joins TRBV6-2 or TRBV6-3 to TRBJ1-5; D unresolved. Germline V gives CDR1 MNHEY, CDR2 SVGEGT. The CDR3 length is 14 residues. V was pared by 3 bases and J by 3 bases, with 9 bases between. The CDR3: CASSYRSFNQPQHF. The DNA of the CDR3 is TGTGCCAGCAGTTATCGGAGTTTCAATCAGCCCCAGCATTTT.

The rearrangement links TRBV7-9 to TRBJ1-2, with D uncertain. Germline loops: CDR1 SEHNR, CDR2 FQNEAQ (reference sequence). The V end was cut by 2 bases, the J end by 8 bases, with 15 bases between. The CDR3 is 14 residues long. The CDR3: CASSLLERGGGYTF. CDR3 nucleotides: TGTGCCAGCAGCTTACTCGAAAGAGGTGGGGGCTACACCTTC.

This clonotype has ten or more counts. The chain has TRBV3-1 and TRBJ2-1; 7 nucleotides align to TRBD2. Trimming took 1 base from V and 9 from J; bases not matched to a gene: 9. This CDR3 has 15 residues. Germline values: CDR1 LGHDT, CDR2 YNNKEL (reference sequence). CDR3 sequence (DNA): TGTGCCAGCAGCCAAGGGACTAGTGAAGTAGGTGAGCAGTTCTTC. Protein product: CASSQGTSEVGEQFF.

This chain uses TRBV20-1 with TRBJ2-1, with D perhaps matching TRBD2 (6 bases). The V end lost 6 bases, the J end lost 7 bases, and 19 bases lay between the germline ends. CDR3 length equals 14 residues. From germline, CDR1 is DFQATT and CDR2 SNEGSKA (reference sequence). DNA for the CDR3: TGCAGTGCCGGGTCTAACGGGGGTGAGAATGAGCAGTTCTTC. It specifies CSAGSNGGENEQFF.

The chain joins TRBV25-1 to TRBJ2-3; D gene uncertain. CDR1 is MGHDK, CDR2 SYGVNS, per germline. CDR3 length: 15 residues. V shed 0 bases and J shed 5 bases, with 12 bases lying between them. In DNA, the CDR3 is TGTGCCAGCAGTGAATATGCGCAGGTTGGAGATACGCAGTATTTT. Residues: CASSEYAQVGDTQYF.

This clonotype has at least ten counts. The chain couples TRBV7-9 to TRBJ1-2, with D perhaps TRBD1 (5 bases). The CDR3 has 13 residues. The germline CDR1 and CDR2 sequences are SEHNR and FQNEAQ (reference sequence). The V and J ends lost 8 bases and 0 bases respectively, with 10 bases between them. The CDR3 is CASGRDSNYGYTF. The CDR3 nucleotides are TGTGCCAGCGGCAGGGACTCTAACTATGGCTACACCTTC.

This clonotype occurred a few times. The V and J genes are TRBV7-2 and TRBJ1-3; a weak D match, TRBD1 (5 bases). The ends were cut back, 1 base at V and 6 bases at J, with 13 bases in the middle. In germline, CDR1 is SGHTA, CDR2 FQGNSA. This CDR3 region has 15 residues. CDR3 DNA sequence: TGTGCCAGCAGCTTAGTCGCGGGGGTGAAAAACACCATATATTTT. This sequence encodes CASSLVAGVKNTIYF.

This clonotype was counted ten times or more. The chain uses TRBV29-1 and TRBJ1-2, with a tentative D call TRBD1 (5 bases). V lost 4 bases and J 0 bases, leaving 9 bases between the germline ends. From germline, CDR1 is SQVTM and CDR2 ANQGSEA. This CDR3 spans 13 amino acids. The CDR3 protein is CSVAQGANYGYTF. The CDR3 nucleotides are TGCAGCGTTGCGCAGGGCGCTAACTATGGCTACACCTTC.

Note on this clonotype: This may come from a read error, since a much larger clone is one base off. V usage is TRBV20-1 and J usage is TRBJ2-5; 8 bases are a match to TRBD1. There are 13 residues in the CDR3. Germline CDR1 reads DFQATT; CDR2 reads SNEGSKA (reference sequence). CDR3 DNA: TGCGGTGTTAAACAGGGGGTGGTGGAGACCCAGTACTTC. It yields the protein CGVKQGVVETQYF.

The V gene is TRBV2, the J gene TRBJ1-4; TRBD1 matches at 8 bases. The V gene end was trimmed by 6 bases and the J gene end by 4 bases; junction bases not matched to a gene: 4. Germline CDR1 SNHLY, CDR2 FYNNEI. This CDR3 spans 14 amino acids. CDR3 protein: CASSRDRINEKLFF. The DNA for the CDR3 is TGTGCCAGCAGCAGGGACAGGATTAATGAAAAACTGTTTTTT.

Regarding this clonotype: A clone one base away is much larger, so this may be a read error. The chain has TRBV20-1 and TRBJ2-1, with 10 positions matching TRBD2. The J call may be in error: the DNA end matches TRBJ2-7 better. Per germline, CDR1 DFQATT and CDR2 SNEGSKA (reference sequence). The CDR3 extends over 15 amino acids. The chain's CDR3 is CSASPPSGGYNEQYF. The CDR3 DNA reads TGCAGTGCTAGTCCCCCTAGCGGGGGTTACAATGAGCAGTACTTC.

This clonotype was detected many times. The rearrangement joins TRBV24-1 to TRBJ1-2; TRBD1 aligns across 7 bases. The CDR3 consists of 12 residues. Germline V gene lookup returns CDR1 KGHDR and CDR2 SFDVKD. J gave up 6 bases and V 7 bases, and 4 bases lay outside the gene matches. The CDR3 DNA reads as TGTGCCACCAGCGAGGGACAGCATGGCTACACCTTC. Translation gives CATSEGQHGYTF.

Details on this clonotype: A much larger clonotype is one base distant, so this may be a read error. The J gene is TRBJ2-3, the V gene TRBV7-2, with a weak D call TRBD1 (5 bases). The CDR3 sequence is 15 residues long. From germline, CDR1 is SGHTA and CDR2 FQGNSA. V lost 2 bases to trimming and J lost 6 bases, with 15 bases between them. CDR3 bases: TGTGCCAGCAGCTTACCCAGGGCGGATTCGGATACGCAGTATTTT. This sequence encodes CASSLPRADSDTQYF.

V usage is TRBV15 and J usage is TRBJ2-5, with no clear D. The CDR3 covers 14 residues. CDR1 and CDR2 from the germline V gene are LNHNV and YYDKDF (reference sequence). Between the trimmed V and J ends, which lost 0 bases and 4 bases, there was a span of 9 bases. The CDR3 nucleotides are TGTGCCACCAGCAGAGACTACGATCTAGAGACCCAGTACTTC. Translating it yields CATSRDYDLETQYF.

This clonotype came up a few times. This chain links TRBV18 with TRBJ2-7; weak D call: TRBD1 (6 bases). Germline CDR1 and CDR2: KGHSH and LQKENI. This CDR3 contains 12 residues. The germline V and J ends were trimmed by 5 bases and 6 bases, with 11 bases remaining between them. CDR3 in DNA: TGTGCCAGCTCATCTACAGGGTCCGAGCAGTACTTC. It yields the protein CASSSTGSEQYF.

The V and J genes are TRBV9 and TRBJ2-5; D unresolved. The J call may be faulty, since TRBJ2-7 better matches the DNA end. The CDR3 is 14 residues long. Looked up from germline, CDR1 is SGDLS and CDR2 is YYNGEE. CDR3 amino acids: CASSVASQSDEQYF. The CDR3 DNA sequence: TGTGCCAGCAGCGTAGCTTCGCAGTCGGACGAGCAGTACTTC.

This clonotype showed up many times. The chain has TRBV5-5 and TRBJ2-5, with 10 positions matching TRBD1. Germline lookup yields CDR1 SGHKS and CDR2 YYEKEE (reference sequence). The CDR3 runs to 15 residues. The junction had 6 bases not matched to a gene; V was cut back by 5 bases and J by 2 bases. The CDR3 coding sequence is TGTGCCAGCAGATGGGGGACAGGGGCTCAAGAGACCCAGTACTTC. Its protein product is CASRWGTGAQETQYF.

This chain joins TRBV5-1 and TRBJ2-7, with 9 bases fitting TRBD1. The CDR3 runs to 17 residues. Germline V gene data show CDR1 as SGHRS and CDR2 as YFSETQ. The V gene end was trimmed by 2 bases and the J gene end by 1 base; junction bases not matched to a gene: 10. The DNA for the CDR3 is TGCGCCAGCAGCTTTGGGCGTGGGACAGGGTTTTCCTACGAGCAGTACTTC. Translating it yields CASSFGRGTGFSYEQYF.

This chain connects TRBV7-8 to TRBJ1-5; D may be TRBD1 (5 bases). The CDR3 totals 14 residues. The V end was cut by 5 bases, the J end by 6 bases, with 14 bases between. Germline V CDR1 and CDR2: SGHVS, FQNEAQ. Here the CDR3 reads CASSPRDLGQPQHF. CDR3 coding DNA: TGTGCCAGCAGCCCACGGGACCTTGGTCAGCCCCAGCATTTT.

This clonotype was detected once. The missing conserved phenylalanine or tryptophan at the end of this CDR3 makes a read error likely. J is TRBJ2-1 and V is TRBV5-1; TRBD2 agrees at 10 bases. Germline trimming cut 3 bases from V and 5 bases from J; bases unmatched to any gene: 5. The length of the CDR3 is 15 residues. Germline V lookup: CDR1 SGHRS, CDR2 YFSETQ. CDR3 sequence reads: CASSWGSGGNNEQFS. The CDR3 DNA reads TGCGCCAGCAGCTGGGGTAGCGGGGGGAACAATGAGCAGTTCTCC.